One sample yielded the 20 T cell receptor beta chains listed below, sequenced in a study of T cells in Graves' hyperthyroidism and ophthalmopathy. Amplified TCR beta CDR3 regions came from RNA transcripts. A set of HTBI primers served as the primers for a first-round RT-PCR of the TCR CDR3. TCRdb reanalysed the multiplex PCR reads using MiXCR and keeps one entry per CDR3 protein. The sample has 550,000 to 850,000 distinct CDR3 sequences; roughly 20% are singletons. The material sequenced was blood. The receptors originated from a woman aged 45-60 years with Graves' hyperthyroidism that later progressed to Graves' ophthalmopathy.

This clonotype has just a few counts. Being one base from a much bigger clone, this may be a read error. The chain carries TRBV13 and TRBJ2-1; D not resolved. CDR1 and CDR2 from the germline V gene are PRHDT and FYEKMQ (reference sequence). The CDR3 is made up of 14 amino acids. With 5 bases removed from V and 0 bases from J, the gap between germline ends came to 8 bases. The DNA for the CDR3 is TGTGCCAGCAGCGAAGACAACTCCTACAATGAGCAGTTCTTC. Amino acids: CASSEDNSYNEQFF.

The chain recombines TRBV5-1 with TRBJ2-7; D not resolved. Germline values: CDR1 SGHRS, CDR2 YFSETQ. The CDR3 length is 16 residues. The germline V and J ends were trimmed by 4 bases and 0 bases, with 17 bases remaining between them. The CDR3 here is CASSPDRPRTSYEQYF. The CDR3, as DNA: TGCGCCAGCAGCCCCGACCGTCCTAGAACCTCCTACGAGCAGTACTTC.

Worth noting for this clonotype: This may be a read error, as it is one base from a much larger clone. This chain joins TRBV3-1 and TRBJ1-6; no clear D. Germline values: CDR1 LGHDT, CDR2 YNNKEL (reference sequence). The CDR3 loop spans 12 amino acids. DNA of the CDR3: TGTGGCAGCGGGCCCCTCCATTCACCCCTCCACTTT. Encoded protein: CGSGPLHSPLHF.

Ten or more counts support this clonotype. CDR3 nucleotide sequence: TGCAGTGCTAGAGCGGACAGGGTCGGATTTAACTATGGCTACACCTTC. Protein sequence: CSARADRVGFNYGYTF. The rearrangement joins TRBV20-1 to TRBJ1-2; 8 nucleotides match TRBD1. J gave up 1 base and V 1 base, and 8 bases lay outside the gene matches. The germline V gene encodes CDR1 DFQATT and CDR2 SNEGSKA (reference sequence). CDR3 length: 16 amino acids.

This clonotype has at least ten counts. V gene TRBV11-3 combines with J gene TRBJ2-3; D ambiguous. The CDR3 sequence is 16 residues long. V was clipped by 0 bases and J by 0 bases, with 10 bases between them. Germline loops: CDR1 SGHNT, CDR2 YENEEA. The CDR3: CASSLDRAASTDTQYF. The CDR3 nucleotides are TGTGCCAGCAGCTTAGACCGGGCGGCTAGCACAGATACGCAGTATTTT.

This clonotype appeared many times. This chain uses TRBV3-1 with TRBJ1-4; tentatively, D is TRBD1 (5 bases). The CDR3 sequence is 16 residues long. Trimming removed 3 bases at V and 7 bases at J, with 18 bases between. CDR1 is LGHDT and CDR2 is YNNKEL in the germline V gene (reference sequence). CDR3 nucleotide sequence: TGTGCCAGCAGCCATCGAATCCAGGGCCTGTCTGAAAAACTGTTTTTT. Protein product: CASSHRIQGLSEKLFF.

The V gene is TRBV20-1, the J gene TRBJ2-5; D possibly matches TRBD1 or TRBD2 (5 bases each). Germline V CDR1 and CDR2: DFQATT, SNEGSKA (reference sequence). V was cut by 1 base and J by 2 bases, with 11 bases left in between. The CDR3 is 14 residues long. The CDR3 region is CSARGGAAQETQYF. In DNA form, the CDR3 reads TGCAGTGCTAGAGGAGGGGCGGCACAAGAGACCCAGTACTTC.

The chain carries TRBV29-1 and TRBJ1-1; D gene ambiguous. This CDR3 has 15 residues. Trimming stripped 3 bases from V and 5 bases from J, with 19 bases between. Germline V gene data show CDR1 as SQVTM and CDR2 as ANQGSEA. The CDR3 DNA reads TGCAGCGTTGAGAATGAGGTCAGGAGGTGTACTGAAGCTTTCTTT. Its protein is CSVENEVRRCTEAFF.

V and J are TRBV15 and TRBJ1-5; 8 bases are shared with TRBD1. In germline, CDR1 is LNHNV, CDR2 YYDKDF (reference sequence). Trimming at V came to 2 bases and at J to 6 bases, leaving 6 bases not matched to a gene. This CDR3 comprises 15 residues. The CDR3 nucleotides are TGTGCCACCAGCAGAATAACAGGGGGGATTCAGCCCCAGCATTTT. Translated: CATSRITGGIQPQHF.

The table lists this clonotype with a count of one. It may be a read error: a sequence one base away is much more abundant. This chain connects TRBV20-1 to TRBJ1-4; a possible D gene is TRBD1 (6 bases). Germline V gene data show CDR1 as DFQATT and CDR2 as SNEGSKA (reference sequence). There are 16 residues in the CDR3. The CDR3 sequence: CSTRRGTTGVNEKLFF. The DNA for the CDR3 is TGCAGTACTAGAAGGGGAACGACAGGAGTAAATGAAAAACTGTTTTTT.

The chain links TRBV11-2 to TRBJ2-7, with D possibly being TRBD1 (6 bases). The CDR3 consists of 15 residues. The V end lost 5 bases, the J end lost 5 bases, and 19 bases lay between the germline ends. CDR1 and CDR2 (germline): SGHAT, FQNNGV. CDR3 loop: CASSQGMGALHEQYF. The CDR3 coding sequence is TGTGCCAGCAGCCAAGGTATGGGGGCGTTGCACGAGCAGTACTTC.

On this clonotype itself: Being one base from a much bigger clone, this may be a read error. The chain joins TRBV5-1 to TRBJ1-4; 8 bases align to TRBD1. The V segment lost 3 bases and the J segment 8 bases; nucleotides outside the gene matches: 6. Germline lookup yields CDR1 SGHRS and CDR2 YFSETQ. The CDR3 spans 14 residues. The CDR3 DNA reads TGCGCCAGCAGCTCGGGACAGGCGGGGGAAAAACTGTTTTTT. Encoded protein: CASSSGQAGEKLFF.

The chain combines TRBV20-1 with TRBJ1-6, with a tentative D call TRBD1 (6 bases). Germline V gene sequence: CDR1 DFQATT, CDR2 SNEGSKA (reference sequence). The CDR3 has 18 residues. V was clipped by 6 bases and J by 0 bases, with 21 bases between them. The CDR3 loop reads CSAVDTGTGSSYNSPLHF. DNA for the CDR3: TGCAGTGCCGTCGATACAGGGACGGGGAGCTCCTATAATTCACCCCTCCACTTT.

This clonotype was counted between two and nine times. The chain carries TRBV6-1 and TRBJ1-2; D call uncertain. CDR1 and CDR2 from the germline V gene are MNHNS and SASEGT. Trimming shortened V by 6 bases and J by 10 bases, and 18 bases separated the two germline ends. The CDR3 contains 13 residues. The CDR3 protein is CASRGRSPAVYTF. The CDR3 nucleotides are TGTGCCAGCAGAGGGAGAAGTCCAGCGGTCTACACCTTC.

The chain recombines TRBV7-9 with TRBJ2-2; perhaps D is TRBD1 or TRBD2 (5 bases each). V was clipped by 3 bases and J by 4 bases, with 12 bases between them. Germline assignment: CDR1 SEHNR and CDR2 FQNEAQ (reference sequence). The CDR3 length is 15 residues. The chain's CDR3 is CASSLGRDRTGELFF. CDR3 coding DNA: TGTGCCAGCAGCTTGGGACGAGACCGCACCGGGGAGCTGTTTTTT. Based on the CDR3 plus reference TRBV7-9 and TRBJ2-2, the full variable domain is DTGVSQNPRHKITKRGQNVTFRCDPISEHNRLYWYRQTLGQGPEFLTYFQNEAQLEKSRLLSDRFSAERPKGSFSTLEIQRTEQGDSAMYLCASSLGRDRTGELFFGEGSRLTVL.

The CDR3 DNA sequence: TGTGCCAGCAGCTTAGTTGAGAGCGAGCAGTACTTC. This sequence encodes CASSLVESEQYF. J is TRBJ2-7 and V is TRBV11-2; D is unresolved. The V gene's germline CDR1 is SGHAT and CDR2 FQNNGV. The CDR3 contains 12 residues. V was pared by 1 base and J by 6 bases, with 7 bases between.

The chain combines TRBV10-2 with TRBJ2-1; 15 positions match TRBD2. The CDR3 totals 15 residues. V lost 6 bases to trimming and J lost 5 bases; unmatched junction nucleotides: 2. CDR1 is WSHSY, CDR2 SAAADI, per germline. The CDR3 sequence is CASRGLAGGHNEQFF. CDR3 in DNA: TGCGCCAGCAGGGGACTAGCGGGGGGTCACAATGAGCAGTTCTTC.

This clonotype was detected many times. This sequence joins TRBV12-3 or TRBV12-4 and TRBJ2-7, with D perhaps given as TRBD1 or TRBD2 (5 bases each). Between the trimmed V and J ends, which lost 3 bases and 2 bases, there was a span of 8 bases. The CDR3 runs to 13 residues. The CDR3 bases are TGTGCCAGCAGTTTTTTGGGGGCCTACGAGCAGTACTTC. This encodes CASSFLGAYEQYF.

This clonotype showed up many times. The rearrangement uses TRBV3-1 and TRBJ1-1; 7 bases align to TRBD1. The trim removed 3 bases at V and 4 bases at J, leaving 2 bases unmatched. Germline CDR1 and CDR2: LGHDT and YNNKEL (reference sequence). The CDR3 spans 13 residues. CDR3 nucleotide sequence: TGTGCCAGCAGCCAGTACAGGGGCACTGAAGCTTTCTTT. Encoded protein: CASSQYRGTEAFF.

At least ten counts were recorded for this clonotype. The CDR3 region has the DNA TGTGCCAGCAGCTTGCTGACAGGAGAGAACACTGAAGCTTTCTTT. It translates to CASSLLTGENTEAFF. The rearrangement joins TRBV11-2 to TRBJ1-1, with D possibly being TRBD1 (6 bases). The CDR3 covers 15 residues. The V gene lost 3 bases and the J gene lost 1 base, with 12 bases spanning the gap. Germline loops: CDR1 SGHAT, CDR2 FQNNGV.